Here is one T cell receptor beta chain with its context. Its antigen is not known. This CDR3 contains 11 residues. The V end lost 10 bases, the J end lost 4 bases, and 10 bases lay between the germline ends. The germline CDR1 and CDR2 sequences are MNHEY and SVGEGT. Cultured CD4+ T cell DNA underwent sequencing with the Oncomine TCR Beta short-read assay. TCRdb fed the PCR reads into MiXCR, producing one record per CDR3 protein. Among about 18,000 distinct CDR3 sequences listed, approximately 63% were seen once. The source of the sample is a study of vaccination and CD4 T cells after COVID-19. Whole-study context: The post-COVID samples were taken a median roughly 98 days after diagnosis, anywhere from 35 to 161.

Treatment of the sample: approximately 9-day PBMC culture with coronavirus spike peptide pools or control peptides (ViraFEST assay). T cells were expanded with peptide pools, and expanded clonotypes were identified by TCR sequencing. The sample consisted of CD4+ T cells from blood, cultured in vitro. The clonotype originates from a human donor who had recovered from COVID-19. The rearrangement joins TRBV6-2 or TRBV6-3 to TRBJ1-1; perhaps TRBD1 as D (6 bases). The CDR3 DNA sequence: TGTGCCACCGCGGACAGCACTGAAGCTTTCTTT. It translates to CATADSTEAFF.